The rows below give T cell receptor beta chains drawn from one sample of a study of blood T cell repertoires in COVID-19. The data were produced by immunoSEQ multiplex PCR, yet TCRdb's version contains in-frame clones alone and is incomplete. The sample yields 200,000 to 300,000 clones, 75% to 90% seen once. The specimen was peripheral blood. The receptors shown here come from a woman aged 40 to 50 with acute or convalescent COVID-19. Each CDR3 is given with its conserved first and last residue. A D gene is named only where the DNA matches it firmly. Expanded clones get a size class; other rows say once, few or many, or leave the size out.

>TRBD1|NA|TRBJ2-5|TRBV11-2
CASSLEQGAWETQYF
TGTGCCAGCAGCTTAGAACAGGGGGCTTGGGAGACCCAGTACTTC
>NA|NA|TRBJ1-1|TRBV5-1
CASSSTGLTEAFF
TGCGCCAGCAGTTCAACAGGGCTCACTGAAGCTTTCTTT
>TRBD1|once|TRBJ2-4|TRBV10-3
CATWDRETKNIQYF
TGTGCCACGTGGGACAGGGAGACCAAAAACATTCAGTACTTC
>NA|once|TRBJ1-2|TRBV14
CASSPLRVNYGYTF
TGTGCCAGCAGCCCCCTTCGGGTAAACTATGGCTACACCTTC
>NA|NA|TRBJ1-4|TRBV30
CAWSVEVPSYEKLFF
TGTGCCTGGAGTGTGGAGGTCCCGTCATATGAAAAACTGTTTTTT
>NA|NA|TRBJ1-1|TRBV21-1
CASSANFGQGAPSMNTEAFF
NA
>NA|NA|TRBJ1-1|TRBV14
CASSRGSRENTEAFF
TGTGCCAGCAGCCGAGGATCACGGGAGAACACTGAAGCTTTCTTT
>TRBD1|NA|TRBJ1-3|TRBV20-1
CSASGTGAGNTIYF
TGCAGTGCTAGTGGGACAGGGGCTGGAAACACCATATATTTT
>NA|NA|TRBJ1-1|TRBV29-1
CSVELRNTEAFF
TGCAGCGTTGAACTCAGGAACACTGAAGCTTTCTTT
>NA|NA|TRBJ2-1|TRBV2
CASSEASADEQFF
TGTGCCAGCAGTGAAGCGTCAGCGGATGAGCAGTTCTTC
>NA|NA|TRBJ1-1|TRBV5-1
CASSLTGQRNTEAFF
TGCGCCAGCAGCTTAACAGGTCAGAGGAACACTGAAGCTTTCTTT
>NA|NA|TRBJ2-4|TRBV4-1
CASSQSPIRLAKNIQYF
TGCGCCAGCAGCCAAAGCCCGATAAGACTAGCCAAAAACATTCAGTACTTC
>NA|NA|TRBJ1-2|TRBV5-5
CASSLRDTPNYGYTF
TGTGCCAGCAGCTTAAGGGACACACCTAACTATGGCTACACCTTC
>NA|NA|TRBJ2-5|TRBV2
CASSGLGQETQYF
TGTGCCAGCAGTGGGCTAGGTCAAGAGACCCAGTACTTC
>NA|NA|TRBJ1-1|TRBV3-1/TRBV3-2
CASSRDIGMNTEAFF
TGTGCCAGCAGCCGGGACATTGGGATGAACACTGAAGCTTTCTTT
>TRBD1|NA|TRBJ1-2|TRBV7-9
CASSDRVGQGGYTF
TGTGCCAGCAGCGACAGGGTGGGGCAAGGAGGCTACACCTTC
>TRBD1|NA|TRBJ2-1|TRBV19
CARRGQGPNEQFF
TGTGCCAGGAGGGGACAGGGACCCAATGAGCAGTTCTTC
>TRBD1|NA|TRBJ1-2|TRBV19
CASNRGTGGGYGYTF
TGTGCCAGTAACCGCGGGACAGGGGGGGGCTATGGCTACACCTTC
>NA|NA|TRBJ2-5|TRBV24-1
CATKAVWRETQYF
TGTGCCACCAAGGCGGTTTGGCGGGAGACCCAGTACTTC
>NA|NA|TRBJ1-2|TRBV7-2
CASSLSQGYGYTF
TGTGCCAGCAGCTTATCCCAGGGCTATGGCTACACCTTC
>NA|NA|TRBJ1-5|TRBV6-4
CASSEGEGNQPQHF
TGTGCCAGCAGTGAGGGGGAGGGCAATCAGCCCCAGCATTTT
>TRBD1|NA|TRBJ1-4|TRBV7-8
CASSTEGQGAVFGEKLFF
TGTGCCAGCAGCACAGAAGGACAGGGGGCGGTTTTCGGGGAAAAACTGTTTTTT
>NA|NA|TRBJ2-2|TRBV3-1/TRBV3-2
CASSQDLYTGELFF
TGTGCCAGCAGCCAAGATCTGTACACCGGGGAGCTGTTTTTT
>NA|many|TRBJ1-5|TRBV19
CASSPQGPYSNQPQHF
TGTGCCAGTAGCCCCCAGGGCCCCTATAGCAATCAGCCCCAGCATTTT
>TRBD1|NA|TRBJ2-5|TRBV19
CASSRSGGKETQYF
TGTGCCAGTAGTAGATCAGGGGGAAAGGAGACCCAGTACTTC
>NA|NA|TRBJ1-3|TRBV24-1
CATSDSRGSGNTIYF
TGTGCCACCAGTGATTCCAGGGGATCCGGAAACACCATATATTTT
>TRBD1|NA|TRBJ1-2|TRBV9
CASSDGQGNGYTF
TGTGCCAGCAGCGACGGACAGGGGAATGGCTACACCTTC
>NA|NA|TRBJ1-6|TRBV5-5
CASSLKMQASSYNSPLHF
TGTGCCAGCAGCTTGAAGATGCAGGCGAGCTCCTATAATTCACCCCTCCACTTT
>NA|few|TRBJ2-3|TRBV18
CASLAGASTDTQYF
TGTGCCAGCTTAGCTGGGGCTAGCACAGATACGCAGTATTTT
>NA|NA|TRBJ2-1|TRBV9
CASSLTGQNEQFF
TGTGCCAGCAGTTTGACAGGTCAAAATGAGCAGTTCTTC
>TRBD1|NA|TRBJ2-2|TRBV7-7
CASSSTGDTGELFF
TGTGCCAGCAGCTCAACAGGGGACACCGGGGAGCTGTTTTTT
>TRBD1|NA|TRBJ1-2|TRBV29-1
CSVEEVGQGAYGYTF
TGCAGCGTTGAAGAGGTGGGACAGGGGGCCTATGGCTACACCTTC
>NA|NA|TRBJ2-1|TRBV2
CASNGGSEQFF
TGTGCCAGCAACGGGGGTAGCGAGCAGTTCTTC
>NA|NA|TRBJ2-4|TRBV7-2
CASSNPGAGGIQYF
TGTGCCAGCAGCAACCCGGGGGCAGGGGGCATTCAGTACTTC
>NA|NA|TRBJ1-2|TRBV9
CASSVAGGSYGYTF
TGTGCCAGCAGCGTAGCCGGCGGGTCCTATGGCTACACCTTC
>NA|NA|TRBJ2-3|TRBV9
CASSGRGSTDTQYF
TGTGCCAGCAGCGGTAGGGGCAGCACAGATACGCAGTATTTT
>NA|NA|TRBJ2-3|TRBV6-4
CASSGEVVTDTQYF
TGTGCCAGCAGTGGGGAGGTGGTCACAGATACGCAGTATTTT
>TRBD1|NA|TRBJ2-4|TRBV4-1
CASSQVVQGLAKNIQYF
TGCGCCAGCAGCCAGGTAGTACAGGGGCTAGCCAAAAACATTCAGTACTTC
>TRBD1|NA|TRBJ1-1|TRBV29-1
CSVTRQGFTEAFF
TGCAGCGTGACTCGACAGGGGTTCACTGAAGCTTTCTTT
>TRBD1|NA|TRBJ1-4|TRBV18
CASSPTGQSNEKLFF
TGTGCCAGCTCACCGACGGGACAGAGTAATGAAAAACTGTTTTTT
>NA|NA|TRBJ1-2|TRBV12-3/TRBV12-4
CASTRQGGGYTF
TGTGCCAGCACCCGTCAAGGCGGTGGCTACACCTTC
>NA|NA|TRBJ1-2|TRBV11-2
CASSLKGRVGYTF
TGTGCCAGCAGCTTAAAGGGGCGCGTCGGCTACACCTTC
>TRBD1|NA|TRBJ1-2|TRBV5-1
CASSWGQRGYTF
TGCGCCAGCAGCTGGGGACAGCGGGGCTACACCTTC
>TRBD1|NA|TRBJ1-1|TRBV6-5
CASSYSGTGVNTEAFF
TGTGCCAGCAGTTACTCAGGGACAGGGGTAAACACTGAAGCTTTCTTT
>TRBD2|NA|TRBJ2-3|TRBV2
CASTPGLARADTQYF
TGTGCCAGCACCCCTGGACTAGCGAGGGCAGATACGCAGTATTTT